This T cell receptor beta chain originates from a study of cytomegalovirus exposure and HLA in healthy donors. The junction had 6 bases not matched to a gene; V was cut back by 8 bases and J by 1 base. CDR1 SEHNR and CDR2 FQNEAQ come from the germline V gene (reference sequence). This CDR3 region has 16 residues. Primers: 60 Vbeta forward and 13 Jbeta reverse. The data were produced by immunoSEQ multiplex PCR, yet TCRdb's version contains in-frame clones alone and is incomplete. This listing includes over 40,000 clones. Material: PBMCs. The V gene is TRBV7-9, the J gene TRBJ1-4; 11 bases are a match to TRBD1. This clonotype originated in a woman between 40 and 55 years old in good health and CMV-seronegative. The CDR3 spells CASGQGAFLTNEKLFF. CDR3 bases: TGTGCCAGCGGACAGGGGGCATTCCTAACTAATGAAAAACTGTTTTTT.